Below, 17 T cell receptor beta chains from the same sample are listed, as sequenced in a study of blood T cell repertoires in COVID-19. Sequenced by immunoSEQ multiplex PCR; TCRdb stores in-frame clones only, minus some. The table includes over 400,000 clones, 85% to 90% detected once. The specimen sequenced was peripheral blood. All receptors come from a woman aged 45-65 years with COVID-19, enrolled during active disease.

The V call is TRBV30, the J call TRBJ1-1, with D maybe TRBD1 (6 bases). V lost 0 bases, J lost 6 bases, and 11 bases lay in between. This CDR3 contains 13 residues. The germline gives CDR1 GTSNPN, CDR2 SVGIG (reference sequence). CDR3 nucleotides: TGTGCCTGGAGTGTGGGACATCTGCCTGAAGCTTTCTTT. Its protein product is CAWSVGHLPEAFF. Drawing the rest from reference TRBV30 and TRBJ1-1, the complete variable domain is SQTIHQWPATLVQPVGSPLSLECTVEGTSNPNLYWYRQAAGRGLQLLFYSVGIGQISSEVPQNLSASRPQDRQFILSSKKLLLSDSGFYLCAWSVGHLPEAFFGQGTRLTVV.

The chain has TRBV7-8 and TRBJ1-1; TRBD1 is a possible D gene (5 bases). CDR1 is SGHVS and CDR2 is FQNEAQ in the germline V gene. There are 12 residues in the CDR3. Trimming left V 5 bases short and J 10 bases short, with 14 bases between. The CDR3 spells CASSPRDRGAFF. Here the CDR3 DNA reads TGTGCCAGCAGCCCCCGCGACAGAGGAGCTTTCTTT.

The chain has TRBV2 and TRBJ2-7; D ambiguous. With 7 bases removed from V and 5 bases from J, the gap between germline ends came to 15 bases. Germline values: CDR1 SNHLY, CDR2 FYNNEI. The CDR3 is 13 residues long. The CDR3 loop is CASNQDLKDEQYF. The CDR3 coding sequence is TGTGCCAGCAATCAGGATTTGAAGGACGAGCAGTACTTC.

The chain is built from TRBV6-1 and TRBJ2-7; TRBD2 matches at 7 bases. Germline assignment: CDR1 MNHNS and CDR2 SASEGT. CDR3 size: 15 residues. The ends lost 0 bases at V and 0 bases at J; junction bases unmatched: 2. The CDR3 nucleotides are TGTGCCAGCAGTGAAGCGGGCGGGGGCTCCTACGAGCAGTACTTC. The encoded protein is CASSEAGGGSYEQYF.

This chain uses TRBV6-1 with TRBJ1-5; perhaps TRBD1 as D (6 bases). V dropped 0 bases and J dropped 6 bases, with 12 bases sitting between them. Germline values: CDR1 MNHNS, CDR2 SASEGT. The CDR3 is made up of 15 amino acids. For the CDR3, the DNA is TGTGCCAGCAGTGAAGCTATTAGAGGGGGTCAGCCCCAGCATTTT. It translates to CASSEAIRGGQPQHF.

The gene calls are TRBV5-1 and TRBJ2-1, with TRBD1 matching 7 bases. Trimming cost V 2 bases and J 8 bases; bases outside gene matches: 10. CDR1 SGHRS and CDR2 YFSETQ come from the germline V gene. CDR3 length: 15 amino acids. Written as DNA, the CDR3 is TGCGCCAGCAGCTTAAACAGGGGCAACGCCGATGAGCAGTTCTTC. Encoded protein: CASSLNRGNADEQFF.

The rearrangement links TRBV9 to TRBJ1-4; D gene unclear. The CDR3 extends over 15 amino acids. Trimming removed 0 bases at V and 8 bases at J, with 14 bases between. Germline V lookup: CDR1 SGDLS, CDR2 YYNGEE. The CDR3 spells CASSVGEGRREKLFF. Written as DNA, the CDR3 is TGTGCCAGCAGCGTAGGTGAGGGTAGAAGAGAAAAACTGTTTTTT.

The chain joins TRBV20-1 to TRBJ2-1; D perhaps matches TRBD2 (5 bases). Germline CDR1 is DFQATT and CDR2 is SNEGSKA (reference sequence). This CDR3 is built from 11 residues. V lost 7 bases, J lost 14 bases, and 18 bases lay in between. CDR3 nucleotide sequence: TGCAGTGTCCCCCTAGCCAAAAACGAGTTCTTC. This translates into CSVPLAKNEFF.

This clone is a singleton in its sample. The chain is built from TRBV9 and TRBJ1-2, with 9 bases identical to TRBD1. Germline CDR1 and CDR2: SGDLS and YYNGEE. This CDR3 region has 13 residues. Losses at the gene ends were 3 bases for V and 6 bases for J; bases not matched to a gene: 3. The CDR3 loop reads CASSDRGRDGYTF. CDR3 DNA sequence: TGTGCCAGCAGCGACAGGGGGCGAGATGGCTACACCTTC.

The rearrangement links TRBV5-1 to TRBJ1-1, with 9 nucleotides matching TRBD1. Germline loops: CDR1 SGHRS, CDR2 YFSETQ. The CDR3 consists of 15 residues. Trimming took 7 bases from V and 3 from J; bases not matched to a gene: 10. CDR3 coding DNA: TGCGCCAGCCGACCCTTGACAGGGGGGGACACTGAAGCTTTCTTT. It yields the protein CASRPLTGGDTEAFF.

The rearrangement joins TRBV19 to TRBJ2-7, with no clear D. Trimming removed 3 bases from V and 3 bases from J, with 12 bases in between. This CDR3 has 14 amino acids. CDR1 and CDR2 (germline): LNHDA, SQIVND (reference sequence). The CDR3 bases are TGTGCCAGTAGTATTACGTCCGGAGACTACGAGCAGTACTTC. It specifies CASSITSGDYEQYF.

The chain links TRBV5-4 to TRBJ2-7; a possible D gene is TRBD2 (5 bases). Germline lookup yields CDR1 SGHNT and CDR2 YYREEE (reference sequence). Trimming cost V 4 bases and J 3 bases, with 14 bases left between them. This CDR3 is 14 amino acids long. The CDR3 DNA is TGTGCCAGCAGCCGGGGTGGCCCAGACTACGAGCAGTACTTC. Its protein is CASSRGGPDYEQYF.

V gene TRBV30 combines with J gene TRBJ1-6; the match to TRBD1 covers 8 bases. This CDR3 is built from 13 residues. J gave up 6 bases and V 4 bases, and 2 bases lay outside the gene matches. From germline, CDR1 is GTSNPN and CDR2 SVGIG (reference sequence). CDR3 residues: CAWTDRGNSPLHF. CDR3 sequence (DNA): TGTGCCTGGACCGACAGGGGTAATTCACCCCTCCACTTT.

This clone occurred once. The CDR3 bases are TGTGCCAGCCGTGTGGATGCGGGGGAAGGCGAGCAGTACTTC. It specifies CASRVDAGEGEQYF. This chain joins TRBV9 and TRBJ2-7, with 7 bases fitting TRBD2. Trimming removed 7 bases from V and 6 bases from J; junction bases left unmatched: 13. The CDR3 length is 14 residues. Germline V gene sequence: CDR1 SGDLS, CDR2 YYNGEE.

The chain employs TRBV28 and TRBJ1-5; D unclear. The germline V and J ends were trimmed by 3 bases and 2 bases, with 2 bases remaining between them. The CDR3 consists of 12 residues. CDR1 and CDR2 (germline): MDHEN, SYDVKM. In DNA, the CDR3 is TGTGCCAGCAGTTTCGGCAATCAGCCCCAGCATTTT. Protein sequence: CASSFGNQPQHF.

The V call is TRBV6-5, the J call TRBJ1-1; D is possibly TRBD1 (6 bases). There are 13 residues in the CDR3. Germline V gene lookup returns CDR1 MNHEY and CDR2 SVGAGI. With 6 bases removed from V and 4 bases from J, the gap between germline ends came to 12 bases. CDR3 amino acids: CASRQRGRTEAFF. The CDR3 DNA follows: TGTGCCAGCAGACAGCGGGGGCGCACTGAAGCTTTCTTT.

This CDR3 reads CASTPLGREKEEQYF. CDR3 DNA sequence: TGTGCCAGCACTCCCCTGGGCAGGGAAAAAGAAGAGCAGTACTTC. The chain is built from TRBV6-5 and TRBJ2-7; maybe TRBD1 (5 bases). The V end was cut by 7 bases, the J end by 7 bases, with 23 bases between. The CDR3 has 15 residues. Germline CDR1 MNHEY, CDR2 SVGAGI.